These 5 T cell receptor beta chains were all obtained from the same sample, sequenced in a study of post-analysis software for immune sequencing data. Presence of unique molecular identifiers characterized the TCR beta cDNA libraries. Each CDR3 protein gets one entry after TCRdb re-called the PCR reads with MiXCR. The sample has 150,000 or so distinct CDR3 sequences, under 40% seen once. Sample: blood, taken after autologous hematopoietic stem cell transplantation. Every receptor here comes from a girl under 18 with multiple sclerosis.

V and J are TRBV6-6 and TRBJ2-3; 7 nucleotides align to TRBD1. This CDR3 has 15 amino acids. Germline lookup yields CDR1 MNHNY and CDR2 SVGAGI (reference sequence). Trimming took 1 base from V and 4 from J; bases not matched to a gene: 5. The CDR3 loop is CASSYFTGASDTQYF. As DNA, the CDR3 is TGTGCCAGCAGTTACTTTACAGGGGCCTCAGATACGCAGTATTTT.

A few counts support this clonotype. This chain joins TRBV9 and TRBJ1-6; D is undetermined. The CDR3 totals 13 residues. The germline V and J ends were trimmed by 0 bases and 10 bases, with 8 bases remaining between them. Per germline, CDR1 SGDLS and CDR2 YYNGEE. Here the CDR3 reads CASSVGLGSPLHF. DNA of the CDR3: TGTGCCAGCAGCGTAGGGTTGGGGTCACCCCTCCACTTT.

The rearrangement joins TRBV2 to TRBJ2-7; D is unresolved. CDR3 length: 12 residues. V was trimmed by 6 bases and J by 4 bases, leaving 10 bases between them. Germline CDR1 is SNHLY and CDR2 is FYNNEI. The CDR3 is CASRDRWYEQYF. The CDR3 bases are TGTGCCAGCAGAGACCGTTGGTACGAGCAGTACTTC.

The V call is TRBV5-1, the J call TRBJ2-3; 15 bases fit TRBD2. V lost 7 bases and J lost 5; bases outside the gene matches: 8. The V gene's germline CDR1 is SGHRS and CDR2 YFSETQ. The CDR3 runs to 16 residues. The CDR3 DNA sequence: TGCGCCAGCTCCGGGACTAGCGGGGGGTTCGGAGATACGCAGTATTTT. This translates into CASSGTSGGFGDTQYF.

The gene calls are TRBV6-5 and TRBJ1-3, with 7 bases that match TRBD1. V trimming: 8 bases; J trimming: 2 bases; junction bases outside the gene matches: 6. This CDR3 has 14 residues. CDR1 is MNHEY, CDR2 SVGAGI, per germline. The CDR3 protein is CASLGGPAGNTIYF. The CDR3 nucleotides are TGTGCCAGCCTAGGGGGCCCCGCTGGAAACACCATATATTTT.